A selection of T cell receptor beta chains follows, all from one sample in a study of T cells in Graves' hyperthyroidism and ophthalmopathy. TCRdb analysed the multiplex PCR reads with MiXCR anew, one entry per CDR3 protein. The sample lists around 370,000 distinct CDR3 sequences; approximately 18% were seen once. The sample comprised blood. The receptors derive from a young man with Graves' ophthalmopathy. The CDR3 runs from the conserved cysteine through the conserved F or W. Each record gives: CDR3 DNA, CDR3 protein, V gene, clone size, D gene, J gene. A D gene is named only where the DNA matches it firmly. The listing skips clone size in some rows; elsewhere it reads once, few, many or a size class.

CDR3nt: TGTGCCAGCAGTCGATTGGGGGGAGGGTTTATCGATGAGCAGTTCTTC
CDR3aa: CASSRLGGGFIDEQFF
v_gene: TRBV6-1
abundance: many
d_gene: TRBD2
j_gene: TRBJ2-1

CDR3nt: TGTGCCACCCAGGAAGGGAATGGCTACACCTTC
CDR3aa: CATQEGNGYTF
v_gene: TRBV2
abundance: many
d_gene: -
j_gene: TRBJ1-2

CDR3nt: TGTGCCAGCAGTGTCCTCGGGACAGGGAACTACGAGCAGTACTTC
CDR3aa: CASSVLGTGNYEQYF
v_gene: TRBV6-1
abundance: -
d_gene: TRBD1
j_gene: TRBJ2-7

CDR3nt: TGTGCCAGCAGCGTTGCCGTGGCTAGCCTGGGGGATACGCAGTATTTT
CDR3aa: CASSVAVASLGDTQYF
v_gene: TRBV11-2
abundance: many
d_gene: -
j_gene: TRBJ2-3

CDR3nt: TGTGCCAGCAGTGATCCCGAGACTACCAGGAAACTCACAGATACGCAGTATTTT
CDR3aa: CASSDPETTRKLTDTQYF
v_gene: TRBV6-1
abundance: many
d_gene: -
j_gene: TRBJ2-3

CDR3nt: TGTGCCATCAGGATGAGCAGCGAACTGAACACTGAAGCTTTCTTT
CDR3aa: CAIRMSSELNTEAFF
v_gene: TRBV10-3
abundance: many
d_gene: -
j_gene: TRBJ1-1

CDR3nt: TGTGCCAGCAGCTTAAGTGGGCCAGGGTCCTACAATGAGCAGTTCTTC
CDR3aa: CASSLSGPGSYNEQFF
v_gene: TRBV7-2
abundance: many
d_gene: -
j_gene: TRBJ2-1

CDR3nt: TGTGCCAGCAGCCCCCCACAGGGCGCCTATGGCTACACCTTC
CDR3aa: CASSPPQGAYGYTF
v_gene: TRBV7-9
abundance: few
d_gene: -
j_gene: TRBJ1-2

CDR3nt: TGTGCCATCAGTGAGGGGGCAGATTTTAGTAGAAAACTGTTTTTT
CDR3aa: CAISEGADFSRKLFF
v_gene: TRBV10-3
abundance: -
d_gene: -
j_gene: TRBJ1-4

CDR3nt: TGTGCCATCAGTCCGGAGTTGGGGACCATATATTTT
CDR3aa: CAISPELGTIYF
v_gene: TRBV10-3
abundance: few
d_gene: -
j_gene: TRBJ1-3

CDR3nt: TGTGCCAGCAGCCTCCGGACAGGGGTAGATACGCAGTATTTT
CDR3aa: CASSLRTGVDTQYF
v_gene: TRBV3-1
abundance: many
d_gene: TRBD1
j_gene: TRBJ2-3

CDR3nt: TGTGCCAGCAGCTTAGCGGCCGGGTATAGGGCCTCTGGGGCCAACGTCCTGACTTTC
CDR3aa: CASSLAAGYRASGANVLTF
v_gene: TRBV7-9
abundance: few
d_gene: -
j_gene: TRBJ2-6

CDR3nt: TGTGCCAGCAGCTTAGTTTGGGGACAGGGTAATTCACCCCTCCACTTT
CDR3aa: CASSLVWGQGNSPLHF
v_gene: TRBV7-8
abundance: many
d_gene: TRBD1
j_gene: TRBJ1-6

CDR3nt: TGTGCCAGCAGCACCCAGGGGTACACTGAAGCTTTCTTT
CDR3aa: CASSTQGYTEAFF
v_gene: TRBV7-9
abundance: few
d_gene: -
j_gene: TRBJ1-1

CDR3nt: TGCGCCAGCAGCTGGGAGCGGGGGGCTCTTTCCTACGAGCAGTACTTC
CDR3aa: CASSWERGALSYEQYF
v_gene: TRBV5-1
abundance: many
d_gene: TRBD2
j_gene: TRBJ2-7

CDR3nt: TGTGCCAGGCCTTTAACCCCGACAGTTGCCAATGAGCAGTTCTTC
CDR3aa: CARPLTPTVANEQFF
v_gene: TRBV19
abundance: few
d_gene: -
j_gene: TRBJ2-1

CDR3nt: TGTGCCATCAACGCGGGGACAGGGAGAGAGACCCAGTACTTC
CDR3aa: CAINAGTGRETQYF
v_gene: TRBV10-3
abundance: -
d_gene: TRBD1
j_gene: TRBJ2-5

CDR3nt: TGTGCCAGCAGCGCCTTTGCGCGGGGGAACACTGAAGCTTTCTTT
CDR3aa: CASSAFARGNTEAFF
v_gene: TRBV9
abundance: many
d_gene: -
j_gene: TRBJ1-1

CDR3nt: TGCGCCAGCAGCCAAGCAACGCCACAGGGAAACACCGGGGAGCTGTTTTTT
CDR3aa: CASSQATPQGNTGELFF
v_gene: TRBV4-1
abundance: few
d_gene: -
j_gene: TRBJ2-2

CDR3nt: TGCGCCAGCAGCCTGGACAGGGTCGCGGTAGATACGCAGTATTTT
CDR3aa: CASSLDRVAVDTQYF
v_gene: TRBV5-1
abundance: many
d_gene: TRBD1
j_gene: TRBJ2-3

CDR3nt: TGTGCCAGCAGCCCTGGACAGAGAAACTATGGCTACACCTTC
CDR3aa: CASSPGQRNYGYTF
v_gene: TRBV3-1
abundance: many
d_gene: -
j_gene: TRBJ1-2

CDR3nt: TGTGCCAGCAGTTTACTCGCTATACCAAACTATGGCTACACCTTC
CDR3aa: CASSLLAIPNYGYTF
v_gene: TRBV12-3/TRBV12-4
abundance: many
d_gene: -
j_gene: TRBJ1-2

CDR3nt: TGTGCCAGCAGCGAAACCGGGACTAGCGGGGGGGCCAGCAAGCAGTACTTC
CDR3aa: CASSETGTSGGASKQYF
v_gene: TRBV7-3
abundance: -
d_gene: TRBD2
j_gene: TRBJ2-7

CDR3nt: TGTGCCAGCAGTTACTCAAATCGGCAGCTCTATAGCAATCAGCCCCAGCATTTT
CDR3aa: CASSYSNRQLYSNQPQHF
v_gene: TRBV6-5
abundance: -
d_gene: -
j_gene: TRBJ1-5

CDR3nt: TGTGCCAGCAGCCAACAGGGGGGGAGCAATGAGCAGTTCTTC
CDR3aa: CASSQQGGSNEQFF
v_gene: TRBV3-1
abundance: many
d_gene: -
j_gene: TRBJ2-1

CDR3nt: TGTGCCAGCAGTCCCGGGACAGGGGCTGGCTACACCTTC
CDR3aa: CASSPGTGAGYTF
v_gene: TRBV12-3/TRBV12-4
abundance: many
d_gene: TRBD1
j_gene: TRBJ1-2

CDR3nt: TGTGCCAGCAGACCCTACGAGGCGAGACAATCGGATGAGCAGTTCTTC
CDR3aa: CASRPYEARQSDEQFF
v_gene: TRBV6-1
abundance: many
d_gene: -
j_gene: TRBJ2-1

CDR3nt: TGTGCCAGCAGTTACTCCCAGGGGTGGGAAGAGGCTTTCTTT
CDR3aa: CASSYSQGWEEAFF
v_gene: TRBV6-2/TRBV6-3
abundance: many
d_gene: -
j_gene: TRBJ1-1

CDR3nt: TGTGCCAGCGAATCAGGAAACACCATATATTTT
CDR3aa: CASESGNTIYF
v_gene: TRBV7-9
abundance: few
d_gene: -
j_gene: TRBJ1-3

CDR3nt: TGTGCCAGCAGATACAGGGTGAGGGACAATCAGCCCCAGCATTTT
CDR3aa: CASRYRVRDNQPQHF
v_gene: TRBV2
abundance: many
d_gene: -
j_gene: TRBJ1-5

CDR3nt: TGTGCCAGCAGCCGCGGACAGAATGGGGACACTGAAGCTTTCTTT
CDR3aa: CASSRGQNGDTEAFF
v_gene: TRBV11-2
abundance: -
d_gene: -
j_gene: TRBJ1-1

CDR3nt: TGTGCCATAAAGAGCGACCCGGGCACTGAAGCTTTCTTT
CDR3aa: CAIKSDPGTEAFF
v_gene: TRBV10-3
abundance: many
d_gene: -
j_gene: TRBJ1-1

CDR3nt: TGTGCCAGCAGTCCCAGACGGGAGACCTACGAGCAGTACTTC
CDR3aa: CASSPRRETYEQYF
v_gene: TRBV2
abundance: many
d_gene: -
j_gene: TRBJ2-7

CDR3nt: TGTGCCAGCAGCCACGACAGGGGCATCGAGTACGAGCAGTACTTC
CDR3aa: CASSHDRGIEYEQYF
v_gene: TRBV7-9
abundance: many
d_gene: TRBD1
j_gene: TRBJ2-7